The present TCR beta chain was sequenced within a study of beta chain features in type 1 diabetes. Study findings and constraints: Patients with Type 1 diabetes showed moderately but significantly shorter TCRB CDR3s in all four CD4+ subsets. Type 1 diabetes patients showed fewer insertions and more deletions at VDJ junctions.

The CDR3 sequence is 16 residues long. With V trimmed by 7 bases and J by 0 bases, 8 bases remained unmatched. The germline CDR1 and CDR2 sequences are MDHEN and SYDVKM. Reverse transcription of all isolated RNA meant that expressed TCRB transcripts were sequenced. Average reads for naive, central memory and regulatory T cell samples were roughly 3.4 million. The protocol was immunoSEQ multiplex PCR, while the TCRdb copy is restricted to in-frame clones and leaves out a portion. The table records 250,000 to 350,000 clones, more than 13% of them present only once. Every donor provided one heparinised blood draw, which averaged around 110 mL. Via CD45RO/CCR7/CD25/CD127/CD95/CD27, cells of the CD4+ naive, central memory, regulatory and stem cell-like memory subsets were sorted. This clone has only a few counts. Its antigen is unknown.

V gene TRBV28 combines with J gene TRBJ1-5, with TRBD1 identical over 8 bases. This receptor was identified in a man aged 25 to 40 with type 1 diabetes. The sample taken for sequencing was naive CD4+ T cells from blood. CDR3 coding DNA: TGTGCCAGCACCTCTTGGGGACAGGATAGCAATCAGCCCCAGCATTTT. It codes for CASTSWGQDSNQPQHF.